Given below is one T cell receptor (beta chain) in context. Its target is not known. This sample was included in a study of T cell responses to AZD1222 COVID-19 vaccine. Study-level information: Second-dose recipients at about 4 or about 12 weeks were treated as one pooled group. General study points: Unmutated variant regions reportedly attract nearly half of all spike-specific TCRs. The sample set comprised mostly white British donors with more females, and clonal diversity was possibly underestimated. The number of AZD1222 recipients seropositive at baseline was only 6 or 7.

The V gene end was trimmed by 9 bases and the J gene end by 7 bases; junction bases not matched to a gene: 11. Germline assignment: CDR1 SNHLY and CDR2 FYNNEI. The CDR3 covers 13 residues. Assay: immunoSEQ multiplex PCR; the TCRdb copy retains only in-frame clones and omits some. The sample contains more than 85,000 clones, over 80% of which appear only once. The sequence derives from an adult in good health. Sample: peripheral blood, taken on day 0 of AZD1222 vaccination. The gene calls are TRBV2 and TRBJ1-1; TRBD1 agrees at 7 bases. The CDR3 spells CASTWRRDSEAFF. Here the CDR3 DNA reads TGTGCCAGTACTTGGAGACGGGACAGTGAAGCTTTCTTT.